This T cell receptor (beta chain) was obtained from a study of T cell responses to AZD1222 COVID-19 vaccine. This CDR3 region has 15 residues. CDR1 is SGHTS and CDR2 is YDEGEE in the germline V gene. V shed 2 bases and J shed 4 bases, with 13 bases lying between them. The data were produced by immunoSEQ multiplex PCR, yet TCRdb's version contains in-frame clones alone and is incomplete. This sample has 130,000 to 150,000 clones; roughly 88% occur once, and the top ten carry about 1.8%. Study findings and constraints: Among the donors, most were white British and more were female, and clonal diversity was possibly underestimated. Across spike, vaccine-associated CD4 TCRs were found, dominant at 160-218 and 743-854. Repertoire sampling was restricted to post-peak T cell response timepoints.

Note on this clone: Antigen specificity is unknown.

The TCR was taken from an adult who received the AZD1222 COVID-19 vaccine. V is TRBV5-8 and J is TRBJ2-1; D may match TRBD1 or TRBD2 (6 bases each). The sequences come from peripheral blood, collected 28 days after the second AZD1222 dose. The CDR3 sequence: CASSLRGGNYNEQFF. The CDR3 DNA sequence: TGTGCCAGCAGCTTAAGAGGGGGGAATTACAATGAGCAGTTCTTC.